This T cell receptor beta chain is from a study of cytomegalovirus exposure and HLA in healthy donors. Study-wide background: Inside one of the first data releases sat about 91 million unique TCRs taken from HLA-typed donors.

Amplification used 60 Vbeta primers and 13 Jbeta primers. Authors' processing steps: Roughly 80 million unique TCR beta chains, 9 million to 12 million shared, were counted in a later analysis. Sequenced by immunoSEQ multiplex PCR; TCRdb stores in-frame clones only, minus some. That table gives V, J and clone size, and the DNA gave D and trimming. The sample has about 130,000 clones; roughly 70% are singletons. General study findings and limits: Cytomegalovirus-associated status was assigned to about 150 TCR beta chains. Sequences of the TCR beta chain were said to predict the HLA-A and HLA-B alleles of most subjects accurately.

As to this clone: The antigen remains undetermined. Within the sample, other DNA sequences also encode this same CDR3.

J gave up 5 bases and V 6 bases, and 4 bases lay outside the gene matches. This CDR3 has 15 residues. Germline V gives CDR1 LGHNT, CDR2 FRNRAP. The rearrangement uses TRBV12-5 and TRBJ2-2; 12 bases align to TRBD2. This receptor was identified in a man aged 18 to 35 in good health and CMV-seropositive. The source material was PBMCs. CDR3 amino acids: CASGRLAGATGELFF. In DNA, the CDR3 is TGTGCTAGTGGCCGACTAGCGGGAGCGACCGGGGAGCTGTTTTTT.